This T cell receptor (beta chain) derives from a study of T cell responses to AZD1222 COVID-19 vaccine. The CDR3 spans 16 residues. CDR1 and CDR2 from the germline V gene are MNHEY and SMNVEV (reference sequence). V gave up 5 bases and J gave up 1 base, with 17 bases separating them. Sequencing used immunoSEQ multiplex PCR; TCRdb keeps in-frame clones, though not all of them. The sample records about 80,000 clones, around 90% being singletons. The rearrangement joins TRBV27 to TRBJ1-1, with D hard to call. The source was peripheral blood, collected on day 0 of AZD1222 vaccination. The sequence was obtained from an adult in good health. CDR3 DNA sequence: TGTGCCAGCAGTCCTTTCCACAGCAACCAGAACACTGAAGCTTTCTTT. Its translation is CASSPFHSNQNTEAFF.